Listed below are T cell receptor beta chains from one sample, sequenced in a study of cytomegalovirus exposure and HLA in healthy donors. The method was immunoSEQ multiplex PCR; TCRdb's version includes in-frame clones alone and lacks a portion of them. Among 65,000 to 100,000 clones listed, 75% to 85% were seen once. Sequencing was done on a sample of PBMCs. The source is a woman aged 40 to 50 in good health and CMV-seropositive. Each CDR3 is given with its conserved first and last residue. D genes are given only for firm matches. Some rows mark clone size as missing; the rest say once, few, many or name a class of expanded clone.

clone size: once
J gene: TRBJ1-5
D gene: TRBD1
V gene: TRBV6-1
CDR3 protein: CASSLTGGGQPQHF
CDR3 DNA: TGTGCCAGCAGTTTGACAGGGGGAGGTCAGCCCCAGCATTTT

clone size: NA
J gene: TRBJ1-1
D gene: TRBD1
V gene: TRBV10-2
CDR3 protein: CASTGAGGGSEAFF
CDR3 DNA: TGCGCCAGCACAGGGGCAGGGGGCGGAAGTGAAGCTTTCTTT

clone size: NA
J gene: TRBJ1-2
D gene: NA
V gene: TRBV4-2
CDR3 protein: CASSQDKGDGYTF
CDR3 DNA: TGTGCCAGCAGCCAAGATAAGGGGGACGGCTACACCTTC

clone size: NA
J gene: TRBJ2-7
D gene: NA
V gene: TRBV29-1
CDR3 protein: CSVVGHTTLTYEQYF
CDR3 DNA: TGCAGCGTCGTAGGACACACTACATTAACCTACGAGCAGTACTTC

clone size: NA
J gene: TRBJ1-1
D gene: NA
V gene: TRBV2
CDR3 protein: CARAIDTEAFF
CDR3 DNA: TGTGCCAGAGCTATAGACACTGAAGCTTTCTTT

clone size: NA
J gene: TRBJ2-1
D gene: NA
V gene: TRBV18
CDR3 protein: CASSPISSGDNEQFF
CDR3 DNA: TGTGCCAGCTCACCAATATCATCAGGTGACAATGAGCAGTTCTTC

clone size: NA
J gene: TRBJ1-6
D gene: TRBD1
V gene: TRBV6-5
CDR3 protein: CASSSQGTGNSPLHF
CDR3 DNA: TGTGCCAGCAGTTCACAGGGGACGGGAAATTCACCCCTCCACTTT

clone size: few
J gene: TRBJ1-1
D gene: TRBD1
V gene: TRBV6-6
CDR3 protein: CASSSDRGRTEAFF
CDR3 DNA: TGTGCCAGCAGCTCGGACAGGGGGCGGACTGAAGCTTTCTTT

clone size: NA
J gene: TRBJ1-5
D gene: TRBD1
V gene: TRBV7-2
CDR3 protein: CASSLDPGGGQPQHF
CDR3 DNA: TGTGCCAGCAGCTTAGATCCAGGGGGCGGGCAGCCCCAGCATTTT

clone size: NA
J gene: TRBJ1-3
D gene: NA
V gene: TRBV19
CDR3 protein: CATGQRNTIYF
CDR3 DNA: TGTGCCACAGGACAGAGAAACACCATATATTTT

clone size: NA
J gene: TRBJ1-1
D gene: NA
V gene: TRBV29-1
CDR3 protein: CSVDREWGTEAFF
CDR3 DNA: TGCAGCGTTGACAGGGAATGGGGCACTGAAGCTTTCTTT

clone size: NA
J gene: TRBJ2-2
D gene: TRBD2
V gene: TRBV11-2
CDR3 protein: CASRKIAGGPGELFF
CDR3 DNA: TGTGCCAGCAGAAAAATAGCGGGAGGGCCCGGGGAGCTGTTTTTT

clone size: NA
J gene: TRBJ2-3
D gene: TRBD2
V gene: TRBV5-1
CDR3 protein: CASSLSTSGTDTQYF
CDR3 DNA: TGCGCCAGCAGCTTGAGCACTAGCGGAACAGATACGCAGTATTTT

clone size: NA
J gene: TRBJ2-7
D gene: NA
V gene: TRBV28
CDR3 protein: CASSSPIAGSYYEQYF
CDR3 DNA: TGTGCCAGCAGTTCCCCAATCGCTGGCAGTTACTACGAGCAGTACTTC

clone size: NA
J gene: TRBJ1-3
D gene: TRBD1
V gene: TRBV5-1
CDR3 protein: CASTSQGAIGNTIYF
CDR3 DNA: TGCGCCAGCACCTCACAGGGGGCTATCGGAAACACCATATATTTT

clone size: NA
J gene: TRBJ2-3
D gene: TRBD2
V gene: TRBV6-5
CDR3 protein: CASSLTGGKRTDTQYF
CDR3 DNA: TGTGCCAGCAGTTTAACCGGGGGGAAACGCACAGATACGCAGTATTTT

clone size: few
J gene: TRBJ2-3
D gene: NA
V gene: TRBV5-1
CDR3 protein: CASNDSPDTQYF
CDR3 DNA: TGCGCCAGCAATGACAGTCCAGATACGCAGTATTTT

clone size: NA
J gene: TRBJ2-1
D gene: TRBD2
V gene: TRBV15
CDR3 protein: CATSRDPTSGRAELEFF
CDR3 DNA: TGTGCCACCAGCAGAGATCCCACTAGCGGGAGGGCCGAGTTGGAGTTCTTC

clone size: NA
J gene: TRBJ1-5
D gene: NA
V gene: TRBV10-1
CDR3 protein: CASSGQSNQPQHF
CDR3 DNA: TGCGCCAGCAGTGGACAGAGCAATCAGCCCCAGCATTTT

clone size: once
J gene: TRBJ2-5
D gene: NA
V gene: TRBV10-3
CDR3 protein: CAISASGETQYF
CDR3 DNA: TGTGCCATCAGTGCTTCAGGAGAGACCCAGTACTTC